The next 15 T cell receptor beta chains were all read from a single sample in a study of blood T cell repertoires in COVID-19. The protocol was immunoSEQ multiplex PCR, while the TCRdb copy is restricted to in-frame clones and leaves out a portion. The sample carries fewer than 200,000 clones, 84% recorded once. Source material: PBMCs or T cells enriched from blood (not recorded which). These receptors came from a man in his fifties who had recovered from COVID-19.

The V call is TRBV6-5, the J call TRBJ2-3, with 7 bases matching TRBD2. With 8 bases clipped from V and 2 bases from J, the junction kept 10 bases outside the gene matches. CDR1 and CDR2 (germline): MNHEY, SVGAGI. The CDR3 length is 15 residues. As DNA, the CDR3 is TGTGCCAGCGGAACCATCGGGGGGACCACAGATACGCAGTATTTT. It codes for CASGTIGGTTDTQYF.

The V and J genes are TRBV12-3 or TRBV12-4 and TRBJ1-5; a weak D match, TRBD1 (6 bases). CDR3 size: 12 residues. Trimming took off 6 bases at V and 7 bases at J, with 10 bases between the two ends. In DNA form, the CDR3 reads TGTGCCAGCAGCAACGGACAGCAGCCCCAGCATTTT. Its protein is CASSNGQQPQHF.

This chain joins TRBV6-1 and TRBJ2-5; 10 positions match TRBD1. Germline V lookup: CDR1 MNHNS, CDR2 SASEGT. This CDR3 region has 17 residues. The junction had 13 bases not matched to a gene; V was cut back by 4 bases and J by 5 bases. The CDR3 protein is CASSGDPRQGARETQYF. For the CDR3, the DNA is TGTGCCAGCAGTGGGGACCCTCGACAGGGGGCGCGGGAGACCCAGTACTTC.

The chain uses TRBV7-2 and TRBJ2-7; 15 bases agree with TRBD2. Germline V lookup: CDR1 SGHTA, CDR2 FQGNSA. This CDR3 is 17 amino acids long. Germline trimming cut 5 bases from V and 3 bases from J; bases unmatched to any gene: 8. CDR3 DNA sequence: TGTGCCAGCAGCCGGACTAGCGGGGGGGTATACGTCTACGAGCAGTACTTC. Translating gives CASSRTSGGVYVYEQYF.

The CDR3 protein is CASSSAGGPYEQYF. CDR3 sequence (DNA): TGTGCCAGCAGCTCCGCGGGGGGACCCTACGAGCAGTACTTC. The chain combines TRBV7-9 with TRBJ2-7; 8 bases are shared with TRBD2. This CDR3 is 14 amino acids long. From germline, CDR1 is SEHNR and CDR2 FQNEAQ (reference sequence). V lost 4 bases, J lost 2 bases, and 4 bases stayed unmatched.

The CDR3: CASSGFGLAGGRGDTDTQYF. CDR3 DNA: TGTGCCAGCAGCGGGTTTGGACTAGCGGGGGGGCGAGGAGACACAGATACGCAGTATTTT. The chain couples TRBV2 to TRBJ2-3; 15 positions match TRBD2. J was trimmed by 2 bases and V by 6 bases; bases with no gene match: 15. The CDR3 covers 20 residues. Germline CDR1 SNHLY, CDR2 FYNNEI.

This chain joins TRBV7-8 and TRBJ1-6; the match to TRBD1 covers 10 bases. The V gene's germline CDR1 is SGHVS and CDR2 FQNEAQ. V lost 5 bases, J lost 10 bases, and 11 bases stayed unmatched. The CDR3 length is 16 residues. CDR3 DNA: TGTGCCAGCAGCCAGGCGGACAGGGGGTTAAGGTCACCCCTCCACTTT. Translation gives CASSQADRGLRSPLHF.

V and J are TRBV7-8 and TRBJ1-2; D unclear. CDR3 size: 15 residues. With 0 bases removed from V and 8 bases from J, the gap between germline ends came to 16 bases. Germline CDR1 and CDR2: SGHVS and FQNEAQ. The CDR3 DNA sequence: TGTGCCAGCAGCTTAGCCCAGGATGGATTGTTCGGCTACACCTTC. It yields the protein CASSLAQDGLFGYTF.

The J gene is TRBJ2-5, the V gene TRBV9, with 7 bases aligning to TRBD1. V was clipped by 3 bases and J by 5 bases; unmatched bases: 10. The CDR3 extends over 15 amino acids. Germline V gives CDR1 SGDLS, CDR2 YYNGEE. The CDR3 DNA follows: TGTGCCAGCAGCGGGACCGCAGGGGGTCTGGAGACCCAGTACTTC. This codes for CASSGTAGGLETQYF. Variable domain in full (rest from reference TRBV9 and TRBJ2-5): DSGVTQTPKHLITATGQRVTLRCSPRSGDLSVYWYQQSLDQGLQFLIQYYNGEERAKGNILERFSAQQFPDLHSELNLSSLELGDSALYFCASSGTAGGLETQYFGPGTRLLVL.

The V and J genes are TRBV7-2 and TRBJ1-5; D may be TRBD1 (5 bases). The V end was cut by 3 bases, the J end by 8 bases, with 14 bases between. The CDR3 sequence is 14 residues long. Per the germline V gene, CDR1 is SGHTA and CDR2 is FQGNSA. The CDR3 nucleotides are TGTGCCAGCAGCTTGGAGCGGGGCTTCAAGCCCCAGCATTTT. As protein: CASSLERGFKPQHF.

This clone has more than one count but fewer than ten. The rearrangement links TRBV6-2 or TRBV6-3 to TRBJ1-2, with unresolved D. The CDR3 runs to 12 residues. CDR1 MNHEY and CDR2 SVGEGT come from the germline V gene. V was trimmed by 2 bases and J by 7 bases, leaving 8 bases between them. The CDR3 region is CASSYNILGYTF. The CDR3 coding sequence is TGTGCCAGCAGTTACAATATACTTGGCTACACCTTC.

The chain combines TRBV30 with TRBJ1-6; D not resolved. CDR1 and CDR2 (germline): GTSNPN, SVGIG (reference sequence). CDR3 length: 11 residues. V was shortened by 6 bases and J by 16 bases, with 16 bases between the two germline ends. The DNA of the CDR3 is TGTGCCTGCCCTAGCCCGGGTCGTCTCCACTTT. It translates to CACPSPGRLHF.

The CDR3: CASSDAGLPKLYEQYF. As DNA, the CDR3 is TGTGCCAGCAGTGACGCCGGACTACCAAAACTCTACGAGCAGTACTTC. The J gene is TRBJ2-7, the V gene TRBV2; TRBD2 is a possible D gene (6 bases). V was cut by 3 bases and J by 3 bases, with 18 bases left in between. Germline V gives CDR1 SNHLY, CDR2 FYNNEI. The CDR3 loop spans 16 amino acids.

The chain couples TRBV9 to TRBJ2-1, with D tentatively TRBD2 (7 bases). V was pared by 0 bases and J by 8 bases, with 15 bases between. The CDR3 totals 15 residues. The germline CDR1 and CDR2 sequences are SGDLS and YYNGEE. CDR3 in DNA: TGTGCCAGCAGCGTAGGGGTAAGGGGGGGAGATGAGCAGTTCTTC. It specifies CASSVGVRGGDEQFF.

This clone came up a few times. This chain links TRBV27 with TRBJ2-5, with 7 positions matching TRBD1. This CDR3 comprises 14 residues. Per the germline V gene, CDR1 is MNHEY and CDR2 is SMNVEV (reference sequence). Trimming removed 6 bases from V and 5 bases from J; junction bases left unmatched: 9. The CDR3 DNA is TGTGCCAGCAGATCGACAGGGCTAGGGGAGACCCAGTACTTC. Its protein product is CASRSTGLGETQYF.